This entry features one T cell receptor (beta chain) sequence. The sample is drawn from a study of OX40 agonist ivuxolimab in advanced cancers. Study context: Checkpoint inhibitors had been given previously to under 50% of patients.

Excluded were patients having autoimmune disease history or systemic immunosuppression. Peripheral blood came from all dose cohorts at three timepoints. CDR1 and CDR2 from the germline V gene are LNHDA and SQIVND (reference sequence). CDR3 size: 15 residues. J lost 3 bases, V lost 3 bases, and 5 bases had no gene match. Measured with immunoSEQ multiplex PCR; TCRdb has only the in-frame clones, and not every one. This sample yields some 95,000 clones, of which about 91% are seen a single time; around 0.51% belongs to the top ten. The receptor was derived from an adult with an advanced solid tumor such as melanoma, head and neck, liver or kidney cancer. The sequences come from CD4+ or CD8+ T cells sorted from blood, collected in a trial of the OX40 agonist ivuxolimab. The chain has TRBV19 and TRBJ2-5; 9 bases agree with TRBD1. The CDR3 sequence: CASSISGTGKETQYF. In DNA form, the CDR3 reads TGTGCCAGTAGTATCTCCGGGACAGGGAAAGAGACCCAGTACTTC.